Presented here are 30 T cell receptor beta chains from one specimen sequenced in a study of OX40 agonist ivuxolimab in advanced cancers. Receptor libraries were prepared by the immunoSEQ multiplex PCR assay. As stored in TCRdb, this immuneACCESS dataset retains in-frame rearrangements with V and J assigned. A fraction of the clones does not appear; measured against another copy, unresolved V genes explain less than half of the discrepancy, and the remainder lacks a known reason. Here the sample has about 26,000 clones; about 76% occur a single time. The ten largest clones take up around 33% of the sample. Sequencing was performed on CD4+ or CD8+ T cells sorted from blood, taken in a trial of the OX40 agonist ivuxolimab. The receptors originated from an adult with an advanced solid tumor such as melanoma, head and neck, liver or kidney cancer.

The chain links TRBV6-6 to TRBJ2-2, with a possible D match to TRBD2 (5 bases). This CDR3 region has 13 residues. V was pared by 7 bases and J by 5 bases, with 11 bases between. Germline V gene lookup returns CDR1 MNHNY and CDR2 SVGAGI (reference sequence). As DNA, the CDR3 is TGTGCCAGCACCACGGGGAAAACCGGGGAGCTGTTTTTT. Its protein product is CASTTGKTGELFF.

This chain uses TRBV15 with TRBJ2-6; D is undetermined. The CDR3 length is 16 residues. Germline CDR1 reads LNHNV; CDR2 reads YYDKDF (reference sequence). V was trimmed by 1 base and J by 0 bases, leaving 7 bases between them. The chain's CDR3 is CATSRGRSSGANVLTF. The CDR3, as DNA: TGTGCCACCAGCAGAGGGCGGAGCTCTGGGGCCAACGTCCTGACTTTC.

The chain joins TRBV7-9 to TRBJ2-4; the D gene is possibly TRBD2 (5 bases). Germline V lookup: CDR1 SEHNR, CDR2 FQNEAQ (reference sequence). V lost 5 bases and J lost 8, with 19 bases in between. The CDR3 spans 15 residues. The chain's CDR3 is CASSTRTGRGDIQYF. The CDR3 bases are TGTGCCAGCAGCACAAGGACGGGGAGAGGAGACATTCAGTACTTC.

This clone was detected only a few times. V gene TRBV30 combines with J gene TRBJ2-5; TRBD1 might be the D (6 bases). The CDR3 contains 11 residues. Between the trimmed V and J ends, which lost 4 bases and 6 bases, there was a span of 9 bases. From germline, CDR1 is GTSNPN and CDR2 SVGIG (reference sequence). CDR3 amino acids: CAWNRAKTQYF. The DNA of the CDR3 is TGTGCCTGGAACAGGGCAAAGACCCAGTACTTC.

This rearrangement joins TRBV11-3 to TRBJ2-7; 7 bases are a match to TRBD1. The trim removed 4 bases at V and 2 bases at J, leaving 8 bases unmatched. The CDR3 contains 15 residues. From germline, CDR1 is SGHNT and CDR2 YENEEA. The CDR3 nucleotides read TGTGCCAGCAGCTCCTATAAGGGACAGACCTACGAGCAGTACTTC. Translating it yields CASSSYKGQTYEQYF.

The chain combines TRBV7-6 with TRBJ2-1, with 8 nucleotides matching TRBD2. The length of the CDR3 is 16 residues. The germline gives CDR1 SGHVS, CDR2 FNYEAQ. Unmatched junction bases numbered 9, after V lost 4 bases and J lost 4 bases. DNA of the CDR3: TGTGCCAGCAGCTCCGTATCGAGCGGGGGTTACAATGAGCAGTTCTTC. Protein product: CASSSVSSGGYNEQFF.

The chain links TRBV11-2 to TRBJ1-6, with D perhaps TRBD1 (5 bases). The CDR3 consists of 14 residues. Between the trimmed V and J ends, which lost 1 base and 9 bases, there was a span of 10 bases. Germline CDR1 SGHAT, CDR2 FQNNGV. The CDR3 sequence is CASSLGVGGSPLHF. Here the CDR3 DNA reads TGTGCCAGCAGCTTAGGAGTCGGGGGTTCACCCCTCCACTTT.

The chain couples TRBV11-3 to TRBJ2-3; TRBD1 aligns across 10 bases. Germline V gene lookup returns CDR1 SGHNT and CDR2 YENEEA. Unmatched junction bases numbered 11, after V lost 1 base and J lost 1 base. This CDR3 comprises 19 residues. The CDR3 DNA reads as TGTGCCAGCAGCTTAGGATGGGTTTATGGACAGGGGGGCACAGATACGCAGTATTTT. Translation gives CASSLGWVYGQGGTDTQYF.

This clone was picked up a small number of times. This chain links TRBV7-9 with TRBJ2-2; D gene unclear. Germline V lookup: CDR1 SEHNR, CDR2 FQNEAQ (reference sequence). This CDR3 spans 15 amino acids. Trimming pared 10 bases from V and 6 bases from J, leaving 21 bases between. The CDR3 reads CANDKGQITSGELFF. In DNA, the CDR3 is TGTGCCAACGACAAAGGCCAAATCACATCCGGGGAGCTGTTTTTT.

The chain is built from TRBV5-8 and TRBJ2-1; a weak D match, TRBD1 (6 bases). The CDR3 covers 16 residues. Germline loops: CDR1 SGHTS, CDR2 YDEGEE. The ends were cut back, 2 bases at V and 0 bases at J, with 12 bases in the middle. CDR3 bases: TGTGCCAGCAGCTTTAGGTTGGGACACTCCTACAATGAGCAGTTCTTC. Translating gives CASSFRLGHSYNEQFF.

V usage is TRBV15 and J usage is TRBJ1-1, with a tentative D call TRBD1 (5 bases). Germline V gives CDR1 LNHNV, CDR2 YYDKDF (reference sequence). V was clipped by 0 bases and J by 5 bases, with 10 bases between them. The CDR3 consists of 14 residues. The DNA of the CDR3 is TGTGCCACCAGCAGAGATGGCGGGGGAACTGAAGCTTTCTTT. This translates into CATSRDGGGTEAFF.

V and J are TRBV30 and TRBJ2-1; 8 bases are a match to TRBD2. CDR3 size: 13 residues. Germline V CDR1 and CDR2: GTSNPN, SVGIG (reference sequence). Trimming took 3 bases from V and 9 from J; bases not matched to a gene: 7. This chain's CDR3 is CAWRLAGIGEQFF. The CDR3 DNA sequence: TGTGCCTGGAGATTAGCGGGGATTGGTGAGCAGTTCTTC.

This clone was counted a few times. The chain has TRBV19 and TRBJ1-1, with TRBD1 as a possible D gene (5 bases). V was clipped by 2 bases and J by 7 bases, with 11 bases between them. Germline V lookup: CDR1 LNHDA, CDR2 SQIVND (reference sequence). The CDR3 sequence is 13 residues long. CDR3 sequence reads: CASSILRQNEAFF. DNA for the CDR3: TGTGCCAGTAGTATACTCCGACAGAATGAAGCTTTCTTT.

The gene calls are TRBV9 and TRBJ1-4; D may be TRBD1 (6 bases). V gave up 2 bases and J gave up 2 bases, with 16 bases separating them. The germline V gene encodes CDR1 SGDLS and CDR2 YYNGEE. The CDR3 has 17 residues. CDR3 sequence (DNA): TGTGCCAGCAGCGTCAGGGGATTGGGGTCGACTAATGAAAAACTGTTTTTT. The encoded protein is CASSVRGLGSTNEKLFF.

The chain recombines TRBV19 with TRBJ2-3; TRBD1 or TRBD2 may be the D gene (5 bases each). V lost 8 bases and J lost 3, with 18 bases in between. Germline assignment: CDR1 LNHDA and CDR2 SQIVND (reference sequence). This CDR3 contains 15 residues. CDR3 residues: CASRDPLSPTDTQYF. The CDR3 bases are TGTGCCAGTCGGGACCCGCTTTCCCCAACAGATACGCAGTATTTT. Full variable domain (remainder filled in from reference TRBV19 and TRBJ2-3): DGGITQSPKYLFRKEGQNVTLSCEQNLNHDAMYWYRQDPGQGLRLIYYSQIVNDFQKGDIAEGYSVSREKKESFPLTVTSAQKNPTAFYLCASRDPLSPTDTQYFGPGTRLTVL.

In this sample, this clone turned up a few times. The chain couples TRBV7-2 to TRBJ2-7; 9 bases fit TRBD1. Germline CDR1 is SGHTA and CDR2 is FQGNSA. There are 14 residues in the CDR3. The V gene end was trimmed by 4 bases and the J gene end by 3 bases; junction bases not matched to a gene: 4. The CDR3 DNA reads TGTGCCAGCAGCTCTGGGACAGGGAACTACGAGCAGTACTTC. Protein product: CASSSGTGNYEQYF.

Concerning this clone itself: Other DNA variants within this sample encode the same CDR3. The rearrangement joins TRBV6-5 to TRBJ1-5; D is undetermined. The V gene's germline CDR1 is MNHEY and CDR2 SVGAGI. The CDR3 is 13 residues long. V was trimmed by 2 bases and J by 0 bases, leaving 2 bases between them. The CDR3 here is CASSYGSNQPQHF. Written as DNA, the CDR3 is TGTGCCAGCAGTTACGGTAGCAATCAGCCCCAGCATTTT.

V gene TRBV5-8 combines with J gene TRBJ2-1; perhaps TRBD1 as D (5 bases). Germline V lookup: CDR1 SGHTS, CDR2 YDEGEE. V shed 0 bases and J shed 10 bases, with 20 bases lying between them. This CDR3 is built from 16 residues. CDR3 nucleotides: TGTGCCAGCAGCTTGGGCCGGGCCCAGGGCAAGGGGGAGCAGTTCTTC. Encoded protein: CASSLGRAQGKGEQFF. Filled out from reference TRBV5-8 and TRBJ2-1, the complete variable domain reads EAGVTQSPTHLIKTRGQQATLRCSPISGHTSVYWYQQALGLGLQFLLWYDEGEERNRGNFPPRFSGRQFPNYSSELNVNALELEDSALYLCASSLGRAQGKGEQFFGPGTRLTVL.

The V call is TRBV4-2, the J call TRBJ2-3; weak D call: TRBD2 (5 bases). Germline CDR1 and CDR2: LGHNA and YNFKEQ. The CDR3 sequence is 16 residues long. V shed 2 bases and J shed 1 base, with 13 bases lying between them. The CDR3, as DNA: TGTGCCAGCAGCCAATTTCCGGGGAGTGGCACAGATACGCAGTATTTT. Residues: CASSQFPGSGTDTQYF.

Judged by abundance, this clone is medium-sized. The chain combines TRBV30 with TRBJ2-7; 7 nucleotides line up with TRBD2. CDR1 is GTSNPN, CDR2 SVGIG, per germline (reference sequence). The CDR3 length is 14 residues. Losses at the gene ends were 8 bases for V and 6 bases for J; bases not matched to a gene: 16. DNA for the CDR3: TGTGCCGGAGCCTCTAGCGGTGGGTTCTCCGAGCAGTACTTC. Protein sequence: CAGASSGGFSEQYF.

The chain combines TRBV5-1 with TRBJ2-2; D gene ambiguous. V gave up 0 bases and J gave up 3 bases, with 9 bases separating them. Germline V CDR1 and CDR2: SGHRS, YFSETQ. The CDR3 loop spans 15 amino acids. The CDR3 sequence: CASSLDAADTGELFF. The CDR3, as DNA: TGCGCCAGCAGCTTGGATGCGGCCGACACCGGGGAGCTGTTTTTT.

The V gene is TRBV11-2, the J gene TRBJ2-5; TRBD2 matches 9 bases. V shed 1 base and J 2 bases; nucleotides not matched to a gene: 14. Germline values: CDR1 SGHAT, CDR2 FQNNGV. This CDR3 region has 19 residues. The DNA for the CDR3 is TGTGCCAGCAGCTTAGTATATAGCGGGGGCCCGGGCGCTCAAGAGACCCAGTACTTC. Translating gives CASSLVYSGGPGAQETQYF.

The chain combines TRBV2 with TRBJ2-7; 9 nucleotides line up with TRBD1. The CDR3 totals 14 residues. The germline gives CDR1 SNHLY, CDR2 FYNNEI. V trimming: 6 bases; J trimming: 5 bases; junction bases outside the gene matches: 8. In DNA, the CDR3 is TGTGCCAGCAGCCCCCGGGACAGGGTCCACGAGCAGTACTTC. This gives the protein CASSPRDRVHEQYF.

The chain couples TRBV4-1 to TRBJ2-1; the D is unclear. This CDR3 has 13 amino acids. Germline V lookup: CDR1 MGHRA, CDR2 YSYEKL. V lost 0 bases and J lost 4, with 4 bases in between. The CDR3 nucleotides are TGCGCCAGCAGCCAAGAAGGGTACAATGAGCAGTTCTTC. Protein product: CASSQEGYNEQFF.

The chain recombines TRBV14 with TRBJ1-2; D remains ambiguous. The V and J ends lost 1 base and 11 bases respectively, with 11 bases between them. The CDR3 has 12 residues. Germline lookup yields CDR1 SGHDN and CDR2 FVKESK. The CDR3 nucleotides are TGTGCCAGCAGCCAAGCACCCCTGGGGTACACCTTC. It codes for CASSQAPLGYTF. The complete variable domain, with remaining parts taken from reference TRBV14 and TRBJ1-2, reads EAGVTQFPSHSVIEKGQTVTLRCDPISGHDNLYWYRRVMGKEIKFLLHFVKESKQDESGMPNNRFLAERTGGTYSTLKVQPAELEDSGVYFCASSQAPLGYTFGSGTRLTVV.

J is TRBJ1-1 and V is TRBV19; D remains ambiguous. The length of the CDR3 is 14 residues. V lost 3 bases and J 1 base, leaving 9 bases between the germline ends. Germline assignment: CDR1 LNHDA and CDR2 SQIVND (reference sequence). CDR3 sequence (DNA): TGTGCCAGTAGTATTTCTGGGCCGAACACTGAAGCTTTCTTT. Residues: CASSISGPNTEAFF.

The CDR3 sequence is CAISESTTETQYF. CDR3 sequence (DNA): TGTGCCATCAGTGAGTCGACGACCGAGACCCAGTACTTC. V usage is TRBV10-3 and J usage is TRBJ2-5; D gene ambiguous. The length of the CDR3 is 13 residues. The germline V gene encodes CDR1 ENHRY and CDR2 SYGVKD. Trimming removed 0 bases from V and 5 bases from J, with 7 bases in between.

The rearrangement uses TRBV27 and TRBJ2-2; D may be TRBD1 (5 bases). CDR3 length equals 16 residues. Between the trimmed V and J ends, which lost 3 bases and 5 bases, there was a span of 16 bases. CDR1 MNHEY and CDR2 SMNVEV come from the germline V gene (reference sequence). The CDR3 DNA reads as TGTGCCAGCAGTTTGACCCTTCAAGGGGTTACCGGGGAGCTGTTTTTT. Translating it yields CASSLTLQGVTGELFF.

The rearrangement links TRBV2 to TRBJ2-7; tentatively, D is TRBD2 (5 bases). Between the trimmed V and J ends, which lost 1 base and 3 bases, there was a span of 13 bases. This CDR3 has 15 amino acids. Germline loops: CDR1 SNHLY, CDR2 FYNNEI. In DNA, the CDR3 is TGTGCCAGCAGTGAAGGGATAGCGTGGGGCTACGAGCAGTACTTC. It codes for CASSEGIAWGYEQYF. The full variable domain, with the rest looked up from reference TRBV2 and TRBJ2-7, is EPEVTQTPSHQVTQMGQEVILRCVPISNHLYFYWYRQILGQKVEFLVSFYNNEISEKSEIFDDQFSVERPDGSNFTLKIRSTKLEDSAMYFCASSEGIAWGYEQYFGPGTRLTVT.

V is TRBV7-6 and J is TRBJ2-7; 9 nucleotides match TRBD2. The CDR3 loop spans 15 amino acids. The ends lost 3 bases at V and 0 bases at J; junction bases unmatched: 3. Germline lookup yields CDR1 SGHVS and CDR2 FNYEAQ. In DNA form, the CDR3 reads TGTGCCAGCAGCTTGGGTAGCGGGAGCTCCTACGAGCAGTACTTC. This translates into CASSLGSGSSYEQYF.